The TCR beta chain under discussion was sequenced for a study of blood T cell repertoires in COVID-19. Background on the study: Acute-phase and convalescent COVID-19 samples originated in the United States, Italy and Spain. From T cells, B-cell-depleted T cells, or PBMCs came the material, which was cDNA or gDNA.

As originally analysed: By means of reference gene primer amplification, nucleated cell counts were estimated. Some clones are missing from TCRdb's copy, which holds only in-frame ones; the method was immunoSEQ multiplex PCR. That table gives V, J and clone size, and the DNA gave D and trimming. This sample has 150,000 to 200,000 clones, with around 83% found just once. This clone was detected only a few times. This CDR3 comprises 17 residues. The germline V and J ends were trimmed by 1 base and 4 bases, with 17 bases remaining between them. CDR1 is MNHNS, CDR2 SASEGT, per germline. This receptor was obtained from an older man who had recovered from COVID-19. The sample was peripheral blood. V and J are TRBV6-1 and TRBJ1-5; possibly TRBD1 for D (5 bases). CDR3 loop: CASSEERRGRANQPQHF. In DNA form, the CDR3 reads TGTGCCAGCAGTGAAGAGAGGAGGGGCAGAGCAAATCAGCCCCAGCATTTT.